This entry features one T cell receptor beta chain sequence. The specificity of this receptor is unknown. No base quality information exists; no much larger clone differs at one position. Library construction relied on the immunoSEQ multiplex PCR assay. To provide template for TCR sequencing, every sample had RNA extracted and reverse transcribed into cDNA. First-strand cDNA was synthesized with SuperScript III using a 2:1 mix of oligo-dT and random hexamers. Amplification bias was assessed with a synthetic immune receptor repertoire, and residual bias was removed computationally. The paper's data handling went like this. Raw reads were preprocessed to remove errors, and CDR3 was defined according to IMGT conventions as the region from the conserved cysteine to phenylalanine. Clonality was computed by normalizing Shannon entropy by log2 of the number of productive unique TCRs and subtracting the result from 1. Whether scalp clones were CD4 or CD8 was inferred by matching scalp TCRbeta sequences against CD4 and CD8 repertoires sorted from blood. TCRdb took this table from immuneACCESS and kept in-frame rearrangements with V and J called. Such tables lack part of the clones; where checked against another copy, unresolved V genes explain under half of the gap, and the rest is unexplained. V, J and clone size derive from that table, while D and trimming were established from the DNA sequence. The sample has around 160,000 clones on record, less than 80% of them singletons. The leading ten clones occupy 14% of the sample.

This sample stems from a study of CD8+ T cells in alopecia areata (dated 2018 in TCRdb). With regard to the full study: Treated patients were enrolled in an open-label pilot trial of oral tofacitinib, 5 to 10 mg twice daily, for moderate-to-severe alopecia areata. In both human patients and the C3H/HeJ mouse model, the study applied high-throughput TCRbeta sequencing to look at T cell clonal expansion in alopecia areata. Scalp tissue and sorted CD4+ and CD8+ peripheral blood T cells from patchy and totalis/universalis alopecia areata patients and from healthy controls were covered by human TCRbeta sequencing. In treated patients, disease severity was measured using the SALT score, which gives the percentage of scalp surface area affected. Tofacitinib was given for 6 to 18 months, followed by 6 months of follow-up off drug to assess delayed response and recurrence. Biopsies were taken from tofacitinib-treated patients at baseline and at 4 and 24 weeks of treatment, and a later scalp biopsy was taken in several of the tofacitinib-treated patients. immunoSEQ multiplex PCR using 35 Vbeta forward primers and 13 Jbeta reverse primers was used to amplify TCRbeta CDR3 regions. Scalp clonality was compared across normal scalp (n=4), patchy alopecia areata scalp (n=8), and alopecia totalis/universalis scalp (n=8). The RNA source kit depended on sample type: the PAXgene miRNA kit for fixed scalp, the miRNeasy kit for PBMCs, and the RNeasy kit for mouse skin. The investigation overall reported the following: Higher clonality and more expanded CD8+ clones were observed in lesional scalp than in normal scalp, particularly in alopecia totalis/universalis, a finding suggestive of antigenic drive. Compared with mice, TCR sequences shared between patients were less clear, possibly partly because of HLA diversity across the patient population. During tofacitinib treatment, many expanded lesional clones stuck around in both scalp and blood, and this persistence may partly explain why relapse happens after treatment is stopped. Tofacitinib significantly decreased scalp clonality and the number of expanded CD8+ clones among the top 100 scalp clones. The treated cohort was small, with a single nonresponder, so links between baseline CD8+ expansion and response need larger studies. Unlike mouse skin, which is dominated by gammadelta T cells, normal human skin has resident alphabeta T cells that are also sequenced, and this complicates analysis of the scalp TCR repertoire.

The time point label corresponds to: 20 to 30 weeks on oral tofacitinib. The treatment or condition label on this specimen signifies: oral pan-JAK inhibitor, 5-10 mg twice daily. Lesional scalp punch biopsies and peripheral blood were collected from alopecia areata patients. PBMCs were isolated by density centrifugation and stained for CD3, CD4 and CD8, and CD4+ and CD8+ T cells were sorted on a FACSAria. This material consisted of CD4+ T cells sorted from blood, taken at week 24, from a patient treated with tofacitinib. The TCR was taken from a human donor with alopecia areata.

Here is the DNA: TGCGCCAGCAGCCCAACGGTGGGGGGCAGCGAGACCCAGTACTTC. This encodes CASSPTVGGSETQYF. The chain couples TRBV5-1 to TRBJ2-5; the D call is tentative, TRBD1 or TRBD2, as each matches 6 bases. From a lookup of the germline V gene, CDR1 and CDR2 are SGHRS and YFSETQ. The V end loses 4 bases and the J end loses 5 bases, and a stretch of 18 bases separates them. The CDR3 spans 15 residues, from the cysteine through the phenylalanine. Just the 45-base CDR3 DNA is kept, in frame starting at base 1.